This T cell receptor beta chain derives from a study of CD8 T cells in ankylosing spondylitis. Regarding the study as a whole: Several of the motif variants were reported before in synovial fluid and blood from reactive arthritis. There was reportedly significant enrichment of clones that were disease-linked in matched ankylosing spondylitis synovial fluid. Disease-associated clones were CD8+ and fairly uncommon in peripheral blood.

This clonotype was recorded many times. Antigen: not known. Looked up from germline, CDR1 is SGHRS and CDR2 is YFSETQ. The CDR3 totals 13 residues. The V gene lost 4 bases and the J gene lost 4 bases, with 10 bases spanning the gap. From the 5' RACE reads, TCRdb called clonotypes with MiXCR, one entry per CDR3 protein. Of a few hundred thousand distinct CDR3 sequences in the sample, 9.5% to 12% were seen once. The sample taken for sequencing was blood, either unsorted or a sorted T cell fraction (not recorded which). The sequence derives from a male donor with ankylosing spondylitis or in good health (not recorded which). V is TRBV5-1 and J is TRBJ2-3; D unresolved. CDR3 in DNA: TGCGCCAGCAGCGTTCAAGGTCCAGATACGCAGTATTTT. The encoded protein is CASSVQGPDTQYF.